This is a list of T cell receptor beta chains from one sample in a study of PD-1 blockade in classical Hodgkin lymphoma. TCRdb's table, derived via immunoSEQ multiplex PCR, lists solely in-frame clones and lacks some. Seen here are about 37,000 clones, just over 85% observed once, and the top ten hold 7% to 9%. Here the sequenced sample was peripheral blood mononuclear cells (PBMCs), taken before the second cycle of nivolumab. These receptors originate from a human donor with classical Hodgkin lymphoma. The conserved cysteine and the conserved F or W are not part of the CDR3 here. Fields, in order: clone size, V gene, J gene, CDR3 protein. Only some rows state a clone size, as once, few, many or a class for expanded clones.

clone size: -; V gene: TRBV28; J gene: TRBJ1-5; CDR3 protein: ASSSLYWNSNQPQH
clone size: -; V gene: TRBV5-6; J gene: TRBJ1-4; CDR3 protein: ASSWGGDEKLF
clone size: -; V gene: TRBV5-1; J gene: TRBJ2-7; CDR3 protein: ASSLTSGAYEQY
clone size: -; V gene: TRBV27; J gene: TRBJ1-4; CDR3 protein: ASSAYFRQGLSEKLF
clone size: -; V gene: TRBV25-1; J gene: TRBJ2-7; CDR3 protein: ASSERLAYEQY
clone size: -; V gene: TRBV29-1; J gene: TRBJ1-1; CDR3 protein: SGSGPMNTEAF
clone size: few; V gene: TRBV2; J gene: TRBJ1-1; CDR3 protein: ANRGTRMNTEAF
clone size: -; V gene: TRBV5-1; J gene: TRBJ2-3; CDR3 protein: ASSLRTAPDTQY
clone size: -; V gene: TRBV19; J gene: TRBJ2-1; CDR3 protein: ASSILSRRVRGGSNEQF
clone size: -; V gene: TRBV11-1; J gene: TRBJ1-2; CDR3 protein: ASSRTGGGYGYT
clone size: -; V gene: TRBV25-1; J gene: TRBJ1-4; CDR3 protein: ASSDFLLQDGNNEKLF
clone size: -; V gene: TRBV5-5; J gene: TRBJ2-4; CDR3 protein: ASSSHKNGLAGLYIQY
clone size: -; V gene: TRBV30; J gene: TRBJ2-7; CDR3 protein: AWSVLGVHYEQY
clone size: -; V gene: TRBV28; J gene: TRBJ1-2; CDR3 protein: ASSFGTDYGYT
clone size: -; V gene: TRBV11-2; J gene: TRBJ2-1; CDR3 protein: ASSQSGSSYNEQF
clone size: -; V gene: TRBV5-8; J gene: TRBJ1-5; CDR3 protein: ASRLNRGSQPQH
clone size: once; V gene: TRBV15; J gene: TRBJ2-1; CDR3 protein: ATSRDNEQF
clone size: -; V gene: TRBV5-6; J gene: TRBJ1-1; CDR3 protein: ASSFGAGNTEAF
clone size: -; V gene: TRBV6-5; J gene: TRBJ2-7; CDR3 protein: ASSTPGEQY
clone size: -; V gene: TRBV5-1; J gene: -; CDR3 protein: ASTAGGYEQY
clone size: -; V gene: TRBV7-9; J gene: TRBJ2-7; CDR3 protein: ASSLAPGGSSCEQY
clone size: -; V gene: TRBV6-6; J gene: TRBJ1-4; CDR3 protein: ASSYQQGWDEKLF
clone size: -; V gene: TRBV6-6; J gene: TRBJ2-7; CDR3 protein: ASSYSPGLYYEQY
clone size: -; V gene: TRBV6-5; J gene: TRBJ2-2; CDR3 protein: ASSYSIQMNTGELF
clone size: -; V gene: TRBV7-8; J gene: TRBJ1-1; CDR3 protein: ASSLSGQGKAF